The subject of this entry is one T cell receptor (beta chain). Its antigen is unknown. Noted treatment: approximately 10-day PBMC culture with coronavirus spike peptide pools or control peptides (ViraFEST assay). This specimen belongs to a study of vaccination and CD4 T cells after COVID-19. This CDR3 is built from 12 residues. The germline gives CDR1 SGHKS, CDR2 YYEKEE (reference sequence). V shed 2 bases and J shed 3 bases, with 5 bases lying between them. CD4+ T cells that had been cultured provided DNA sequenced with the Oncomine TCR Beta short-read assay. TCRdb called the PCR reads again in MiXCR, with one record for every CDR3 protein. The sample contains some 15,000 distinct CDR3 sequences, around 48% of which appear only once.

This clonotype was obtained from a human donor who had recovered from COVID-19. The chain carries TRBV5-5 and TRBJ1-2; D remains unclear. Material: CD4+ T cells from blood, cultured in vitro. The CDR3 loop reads CASSFDYYGYTF. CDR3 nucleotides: TGTGCCAGCAGCTTCGATTACTATGGCTACACCTTC.